This is a list of T cell receptor beta chains from one sample in a study of cytomegalovirus exposure and HLA in healthy donors. The protocol was immunoSEQ multiplex PCR, while the TCRdb copy is restricted to in-frame clones and leaves out a portion. This repertoire includes around 45,000 clones. Input material: PBMCs. The source of these receptors is a male donor in good health and CMV-seronegative. The CDR3 runs from the conserved cysteine through the conserved F or W. A D gene is named only where the DNA matches it firmly.

CDR3 | DNA | D | J | V
CAWSNLQGAQPQHF | TGTGCCTGGAGTAATTTACAGGGTGCTCAGCCCCAGCATTTT | - | TRBJ1-5 | TRBV30
CAISGDTGPPGGTEAFF | TGTGCCATCAGTGGCGACACGGGGCCCCCCGGGGGGACTGAAGCTTTCTTT | - | TRBJ1-1 | TRBV10-3
CASSFRGTNTGELFF | TGTGCCAGCAGCTTCCGGGGAACGAACACCGGGGAGCTGTTTTTT | - | TRBJ2-2 | TRBV13
CASSTDRDNPIAPETQYF | TGTGCCAGCAGCACCGACAGGGACAATCCAATAGCCCCAGAGACCCAGTACTTC | TRBD1 | TRBJ2-5 | TRBV4-2
CASSIVGQGADYGYTF | TGTGCCAGTAGTATCGTCGGACAGGGGGCGGACTATGGCTACACCTTC | TRBD1 | TRBJ1-2 | TRBV19
CASSPGQGNLEQYF | TGTGCCAGCTCACCCGGACAGGGGAACCTCGAGCAGTACTTC | TRBD1 | TRBJ2-7 | TRBV18
CASSPLQDLNQPQHF | TGTGCCAGCTCACCCCTTCAGGATCTTAATCAGCCCCAGCATTTT | - | TRBJ1-5 | TRBV18
CASRRTGHTGELFF | TGTGCCAGCAGGCGGACAGGGCACACCGGGGAGCTGTTTTTT | TRBD1 | TRBJ2-2 | TRBV6-5
CASSPDRDQPQHF | TGTGCCAGCAGCCCGGACAGGGATCAGCCCCAGCATTTT | TRBD1 | TRBJ1-5 | TRBV7-2
CASSQDKRSTLATEAFF | TGTGCCAGCAGCCAAGATAAGAGATCAACTTTAGCCACTGAAGCTTTCTTT | - | TRBJ1-1 | TRBV4-2
CASSIGQGTEAFF | TGTGCCAGTAGTATTGGCCAGGGCACTGAAGCTTTCTTT | - | TRBJ1-1 | TRBV19
CASSPQPQKSSYEQYF | TGTGCCAGCAGCCCTCAACCTCAGAAGTCCTCCTACGAGCAGTACTTC | - | TRBJ2-7 | TRBV7-6
CASGPGTVETQYF | TGCGCCAGCGGCCCTGGGACAGTCGAGACCCAGTACTTC | TRBD1 | TRBJ2-5 | TRBV5-1
CASSSPGLAGSYNEQFF | TGTGCCAGCAGCTCACCGGGACTAGCGGGGTCCTACAATGAGCAGTTCTTC | TRBD2 | TRBJ2-1 | TRBV9
CASTAGSGNTIYF | TGTGCCAGTACTGCAGGCTCTGGAAACACCATATATTTT | - | TRBJ1-3 | TRBV5-6
CSVEDTNYGYTF | TGCAGCGTTGAGGACACTAACTATGGCTACACCTTC | - | TRBJ1-2 | TRBV29-1
CASSVRDRGTEAFF | TGTGCCAGCAGCGTCCGGGACAGGGGGACTGAAGCTTTCTTT | TRBD1 | TRBJ1-1 | TRBV7-8
CASSAEGMRTDEAFF | TGCGCCAGCAGCGCCGAGGGTATGAGAACTGATGAAGCTTTCTTT | - | TRBJ1-1 | TRBV5-1
CASSKPRDRLDNEQFF | TGTGCCAGCTCAAAACCCCGGGACAGGTTGGACAATGAGCAGTTCTTC | TRBD1 | TRBJ2-1 | TRBV18
CATWPGDTEAFF | TGTGCCACCTGGCCAGGGGACACTGAAGCTTTCTTT | - | TRBJ1-1 | TRBV28
CASSYRTGGTNIQYF | TGTGCCAGCAGTTACCGGACAGGGGGAACCAACATTCAGTACTTC | TRBD1 | TRBJ2-4 | TRBV6-5
CASSGQNGGAGYTF | TGCGCCAGCAGCGGTCAAAACGGGGGAGCTGGCTACACCTTC | - | TRBJ1-2 | TRBV5-1
CASSDRVENTEAFF | TGTGCCAGCAGTGATCGGGTAGAAAACACTGAAGCTTTCTTT | - | TRBJ1-1 | TRBV25-1
CASSDRGPGELFF | TGTGCCAGCAGCGACAGGGGGCCCGGGGAGCTGTTTTTT | TRBD1 | TRBJ2-2 | TRBV11-3
CASSPGSRDGYTF | TGTGCCAGCAGCCCCGGGAGTCGGGATGGCTACACCTTC | - | TRBJ1-2 | TRBV7-9
CASSYGQAGANVLTF | TGTGCCAGCAGTTACGGGCAGGCTGGGGCCAACGTCCTGACTTTC | - | TRBJ2-6 | TRBV6-5
CASSQGRGFSGNTIYF | TGCGCCAGCAGCCAAGGCAGGGGGTTCTCTGGAAACACCATATATTTT | TRBD1 | TRBJ1-3 | TRBV4-1
CASSLDRDIYEQYF | TGTGCCAGCAGCTTGGACAGGGACATATACGAGCAGTACTTC | TRBD1 | TRBJ2-7 | TRBV13
CASSLGTGVYNSPLHF | TGTGCCAGCAGCCTAGGGACAGGGGTTTATAATTCACCCCTCCACTTT | TRBD1 | TRBJ1-6 | TRBV9
CASSFVEGNYGYTF | TGTGCCAGCAGCTTCGTGGAGGGAAACTATGGCTACACCTTC | - | TRBJ1-2 | TRBV11-3
CASSYGQGGETQYF | TGCGCCAGCAGCTACGGACAGGGGGGAGAGACCCAGTACTTC | TRBD1 | TRBJ2-5 | TRBV5-1
CASSPASGGRTYNEQFF | TGTGCCAGCAGCCCCGCTAGCGGGGGGCGTACCTACAATGAGCAGTTCTTC | TRBD2 | TRBJ2-1 | TRBV7-3
CASSLQGIEAFF | TGTGCCAGCAGCTTACAGGGGATAGAAGCTTTCTTT | - | TRBJ1-1 | TRBV11-2
CASSHRTGGTDTQYF | TGTGCCAGCAGTCACCGGACAGGGGGCACAGATACGCAGTATTTT | TRBD1 | TRBJ2-3 | TRBV6-6
CASTPRQNSNQPQHF | TGTGCCAGTACCCCCAGACAGAATAGCAATCAGCCCCAGCATTTT | - | TRBJ1-5 | TRBV19
CASSYSQFEQFF | TGTGCCAGCAGTTACTCCCAATTTGAGCAGTTCTTC | - | TRBJ2-1 | TRBV6-6
CASSPTPGLAGGETQYF | TGCGCCAGCAGCCCGACCCCCGGACTAGCGGGGGGGGAGACCCAGTACTTC | TRBD2 | TRBJ2-5 | TRBV4-3
CASSIDLGTGLTDTQYF | TGTGCCAGTAGTATAGATCTTGGAACAGGGCTCACAGATACGCAGTATTTT | - | TRBJ2-3 | TRBV19
CASSPNRNEQFF | TGTGCCAGCTCACCAAACCGGAATGAGCAGTTCTTC | - | TRBJ2-1 | TRBV18
CASSRDRKNYGYTF | TGTGCCAGCAGTCGGGACAGGAAGAACTATGGCTACACCTTC | TRBD1 | TRBJ1-2 | TRBV6-5
CASSLERGGSYNEQFF | TGTGCCAGCAGCTTAGAGCGGGGGGGCTCCTACAATGAGCAGTTCTTC | TRBD2 | TRBJ2-1 | TRBV7-9
CASSLAAGGDTEAFF | TGTGCCAGCAGCTTAGCGGCAGGGGGAGACACTGAAGCTTTCTTT | TRBD1 | TRBJ1-1 | TRBV7-2
CASSLRRGKLTDTQYF | TGTGCCAGCAGCTTGCGGCGGGGAAAACTCACAGATACGCAGTATTTT | - | TRBJ2-3 | TRBV7-2